This record concerns one T cell receptor beta chain sequence. Its antigen target is currently unknown. Per-nucleotide qualities are absent, and no much larger clonotype sits a single base away. The data are from a study of cytomegalovirus exposure and HLA in healthy donors (dated by TCRdb to the late 2010s). Study-wide context: According to an earlier analysis of 587 of the donors, 150 million to 200 million T cells yielded 90 million to 130 million unique TCR beta sequences and about 300 Gb of sequence data. Of the 300 to 450 genotyped donors, 65% to 90% fell in the genetic ancestry cluster associated with self-reported Caucasian donors. To decide whether each TCR beta V gene segment behaved as functional or pseudogenic, an earlier analysis of several hundred of the donors relied on high-throughput TCR beta sequencing. Roughly 300 gigabases of sequencing data and 75 million to 85 million unique TCR sequences made up an early release that covered 500 to 700 HLA-typed donors. In a later genetic analysis, genome-wide SNP genotypes for about 60% of the 666 donors were used, and that subset was treated as a discovery cohort. Both class I and class II loci were covered by HLA typing, at four-digit resolution. Using immunosequencing, the study profiled T cell repertoires from around 670 subjects and related those repertoires to cytomegalovirus serostatus. The number of typed donors differed by locus: roughly 629-640 for A, B, C, DRB1 and DQB1; 522 for DQA1; approximately 600 for DPA1; and some 450 for DPB1. The study aimed to test whether signatures of past pathogen exposure could be identified by cataloging public T cell receptors. A later analysis re-examined previously published TCR beta repertoires from several hundred donors and added high-resolution HLA genotyping to investigate patterns of TCR occurrence. Every repertoire in the discovery cohort had been generated on one and the same sequencing platform. Roughly 5 DR-DQ haplotypes were treated as single units for association and clustering because of strong linkage in the cohort. In addition to the first cohort of about 650 subjects, a separate validation cohort of under 150 different subjects was used. Across 300 to 400 genotyped donors of the cohort, an average of about 240,000 unique TCR beta nucleotide sequences per donor were sequenced, and about a sixth of those sequences were non-productive. Donor age, sex, ethnicity and CMV serostatus were collected together with the repertoire data. The later analysis used no new phenotypic data to find candidate immune exposures, relying instead on TCR beta sequences and their occurrence across donors. To predict cytomegalovirus infection status, the study brought together high-throughput TCR immunosequencing, statistical association of individual TCRs with disease status, and machine learning.

In total, roughly 670 healthy bone marrow donors made up the cohort. All cohort members were sampled while nominally healthy, although unrecorded immune exposures were likely present. The donor tested CMV seronegative and was one of the 352 seronegative cohort members. A peripheral blood sample was provided by each donor, and peripheral blood mononuclear cells were used for TCR beta sequencing. Genomic DNA extraction from the blood cell samples was performed with the Qiagen DNeasy Blood Extraction Kit. The germline V and J ends show losses of 6 bases and 2 bases respectively, and no gene match explains 12 bases of the junction. From the cysteine up to the phenylalanine, the CDR3 has a length of 18 residues. The kept DNA is CDR3 alone, 54 bases in frame from the first base. CDR1 SGDLS and CDR2 YYNGEE were looked up in the germline V gene. Paper-wide results and their limitations: While some public TCRs were present in many individuals, most TCR sequences turned up only very rarely across donors. Immune exposure information for the cohort was limited to CMV serostatus. Because some donors lacked HLA typing at each locus, the association tests relied only on the typed subset. Because the 87-base-pair reads could not distinguish some IMGT-functional V segments, including TRBV6-2 and TRBV6-3, those segments were excluded. This cohort had only TCR beta chains sequenced, and the lack of alpha or paired-chain data limited which features could be detected. Linkage disequilibrium might explain the correlated functional status among segregating V segments, but an unknown experimental factor could not be ruled out. A further reported finding was that TCR beta sequences accurately predicted the HLA-A and HLA-B alleles for most subjects in the first cohort. The authors suggested that the approach could potentially be generalized to other disease states and immunological phenotypes. A few of the identified cytomegalovirus-associated TCR beta chains were confirmed in vitro to be specific for cytomegalovirus antigens. A total of fewer than 200 TCR beta chains were listed by the study as associated with cytomegalovirus. An association between a missense DCLRE1C variant and V-gene and J-gene trimming of TCR beta chains was found in a later genetic analysis and replicated in an independent cohort. The sequencing pipeline was judged likely to have produced a cluster of highly shared sequence variants as a technical artifact. In an earlier analysis of more than 500 of the donors, most TCR beta V segments appeared in productive rearrangements about 90% or about 30% of the time, broadly matching IMGT annotations. Because counts were too low, more than 15 rarely observed V segments, including chromosome 9 orphons, were left out of the earlier analysis of some 640 of the donors. At a false discovery rate of 0.05, a later analysis linked 16,951 TCR beta sequences to specific HLA alleles. A later analysis found that most CMV-associated TCR beta chains appeared HLA-restricted, with HLA associations seemingly driven largely by CMV exposure. In a later analysis, the rate of TCR association differed among HLA loci, with DRB1 alleles having the most associated TCRs and HLA-C alleles having the fewest. In both the original and validation cohorts, the classifier was reported to diagnose cytomegalovirus status with high specificity and sensitivity. In a later analysis, several top co-occurrence clusters were reported to appear linked to parvovirus B19, influenza, CMV and Epstein-Barr virus. In a later analysis, HLA-associated TCR beta chains were found to be more clonally expanded and to have lower generation probabilities than equally common non-associated chains. Sequencing depth was assumed to be roughly uniform across donors in the presence/absence analyses, though that assumption may not hold. When HLA alleles, especially DR and DQ, strongly co-occurred, attributing TCR associations to individual alleles was difficult. A later genetic analysis reported fewer N-insertions in productive TCRs among donors in an Asian-associated ancestry cluster than the roughly 670-donor mean.

The method behind the library was the immunoSEQ multiplex PCR assay. The multiplex PCR relied on a mix of 60 forward primers for TCR Vbeta segments and 13 reverse primers for TCR Jbeta segments. Amplification of the CDR3 region of rearranged TCR beta genes was performed with a multiplex PCR assay on genomic DNA. The amplified TCR beta libraries were sequenced on the Illumina HiSeq System as 87-base-pair reads. Concerning the study's data processing: A later analysis counted 75 million to 100 million unique TCR beta chains across the 650 to 700 repertoires, and roughly 10 million of these chains were shared by at least two donors. A nearest-neighbor algorithm error-corrected the raw reads and collapsed the reads into unique sequences, merging closely related sequences to remove PCR and sequencing errors. CDR3 sequences were aligned to IMGT reference sequences to assign V, D and J gene segments. For a sequence to be retained, a match of at least six nucleotides was required to both a V gene segment and a J gene segment. Rearrangements were called productive when the CDR3 lacked stop codons and stayed in frame with V and J; all others were non-productive. Following IMGT convention, CDR3 was defined as the stretch from the second conserved V-encoded cysteine to the conserved J-encoded phenylalanine. Sequences without an unambiguous match to a single V gene segment were excluded from the earlier analysis of about 600 of the donors. An earlier analysis of 500 to 700 of the donors classified V segments as functional when productive rearrangements were above 56.7% and as segregating when the standard deviation between donors was above 5%. A statistical classification framework was built for diagnosing cytomegalovirus status from the catalog of TCR beta chain sequences. In a later analysis, TCR nucleotide sequences were compared against IMGT/GENE-DB human TR gene sequences so that V and J genes could be assigned. A later analysis assigned CDR3 sequences and most-parsimonious VDJ recombination scenarios with the TCRdist pipeline. In a later analysis, each TCR beta chain was defined by its CDR3 amino acid sequence together with its V-gene family, and reads lacking a unique V-gene family were excluded. To address suspected cross-contamination and a sequencing artifact, a later analysis removed 450 to 700 highly shared, low-generation-probability nucleotide sequences. In a later analysis, a clonal expansion index was calculated for each public chain from normalized within-repertoire ranks of inferred template counts. In a later analysis, generation probabilities were computed using a VDJ recombination model fitted to out-of-frame rearrangements, and the results were checked against IGoR. In a later analysis, hypergeometric tests were used to score TCR-TCR, TCR-HLA and TCR-CMV co-occurrence, with a repertoire-size bias correction applied to TCR pairs. A later analysis estimated false discovery rates by permuting HLA or CMV assignments 20 times. A later analysis grouped co-occurring TCRs with DBSCAN, adding TCRdist sequence similarity when clustering within HLA-allele-positive subsets. Co-occurrence clustering excluded repertoires with fewer than 30,000 or more than 120,000 public chains, plus five with anomalous nucleotide sharing. TCRdb retrieved this table from immuneACCESS and kept in-frame rearrangements only. Not all clones are present; in checked studies, unresolved V genes account for under half, and no reason is known for the remainder. V and J calls and clone size are as listed in that table; D and trimming were resolved from the DNA. This sample has over 150,000 clones in its table, and roughly 84% of those were observed once. The ten largest clones represent around 0.41% of the sample.

Recombination connected TRBV9 to TRBJ2-7, with 15 central nucleotides matching TRBD2. The sequenced sample was PBMCs. The TCR comes from a boy aged 2-15 years in good health and CMV-seronegative. The CDR3 is CASTGKGLAGGPTYEQYF. The DNA sequence follows: TGTGCCAGCACCGGTAAGGGACTAGCGGGAGGACCGACCTACGAGCAGTACTTC.